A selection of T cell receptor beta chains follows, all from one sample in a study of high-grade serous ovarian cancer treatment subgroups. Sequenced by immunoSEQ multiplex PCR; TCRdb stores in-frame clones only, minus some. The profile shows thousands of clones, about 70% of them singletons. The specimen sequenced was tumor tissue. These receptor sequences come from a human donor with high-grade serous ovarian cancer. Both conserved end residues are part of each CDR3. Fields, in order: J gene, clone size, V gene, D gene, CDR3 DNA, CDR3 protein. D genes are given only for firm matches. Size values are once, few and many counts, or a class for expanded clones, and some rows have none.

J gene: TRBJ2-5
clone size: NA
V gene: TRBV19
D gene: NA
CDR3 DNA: TGTGCCAGCGGGGGAGAGACCCAGTACTTC
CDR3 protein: CASGGETQYF

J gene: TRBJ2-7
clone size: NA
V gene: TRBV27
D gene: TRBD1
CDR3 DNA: TGTGCCAGCAGACGGGACAGGGCCTACGAGCAGTACTTC
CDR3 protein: CASRRDRAYEQYF

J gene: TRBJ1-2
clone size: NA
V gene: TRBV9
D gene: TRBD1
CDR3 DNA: TGTGCCAGCAGCGACCGGACAGGGCTCGGCTACACCTTC
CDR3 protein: CASSDRTGLGYTF

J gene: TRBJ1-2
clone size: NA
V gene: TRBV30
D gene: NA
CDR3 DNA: TGTGCCTGGAGTGAGGGGGGTGACTATGGCTACACCTTC
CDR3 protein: CAWSEGGDYGYTF

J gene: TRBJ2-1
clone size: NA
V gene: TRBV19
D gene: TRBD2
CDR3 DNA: TGTGCCAGTACCAGCGGACTAGCGGGGGGCAAACCTTCCTACAATGAGCAGTTCTTC
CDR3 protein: CASTSGLAGGKPSYNEQFF

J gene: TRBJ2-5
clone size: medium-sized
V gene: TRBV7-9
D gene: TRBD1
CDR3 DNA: TGTGCCAGCAGCCCGCTACAGGGGAAGGAGACCCAGTACTTC
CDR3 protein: CASSPLQGKETQYF

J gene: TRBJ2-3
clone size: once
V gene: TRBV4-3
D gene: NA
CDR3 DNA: TGCGCCAGCAGCCAAGGTGTTGGCCTAGGCACAGATACGCAGTATTTT
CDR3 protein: CASSQGVGLGTDTQYF

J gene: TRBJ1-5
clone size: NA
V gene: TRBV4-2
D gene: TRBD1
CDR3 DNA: TGTGCCAGCAGCCTAAGACAGGGAAGAAGTCAGCCCCAGCATTTT
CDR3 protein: CASSLRQGRSQPQHF

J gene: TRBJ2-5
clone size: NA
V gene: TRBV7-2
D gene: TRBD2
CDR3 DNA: TGTGCCAGCAGCCCTAGGCGGGGCGGGGGACAAGAGACCCAGTACTTC
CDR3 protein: CASSPRRGGGQETQYF

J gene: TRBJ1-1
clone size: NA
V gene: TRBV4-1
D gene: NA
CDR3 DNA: TGCGCCAGCAGCCAGGGGGACTTACAGGGACCGCCTCAAGCTTTCTTT
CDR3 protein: CASSQGDLQGPPQAFF

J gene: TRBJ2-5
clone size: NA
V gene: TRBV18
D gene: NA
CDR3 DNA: TGTGCCAGCTCACAGGGGAACCAAGAGACCCAGTACTTC
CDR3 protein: CASSQGNQETQYF

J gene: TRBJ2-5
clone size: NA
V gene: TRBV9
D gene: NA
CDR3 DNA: TGTGCCAGCAGCGTAAGGACGGGACTCGGGGAGACCCAGTACTTC
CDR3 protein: CASSVRTGLGETQYF

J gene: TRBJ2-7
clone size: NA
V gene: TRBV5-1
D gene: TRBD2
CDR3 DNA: TGCGCCAGCAGCTCCGACGGGGTAGGACTAGCAGGGGCCTACGAGCAGTACTTC
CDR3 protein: CASSSDGVGLAGAYEQYF

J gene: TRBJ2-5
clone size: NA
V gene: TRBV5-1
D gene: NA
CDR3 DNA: TGCGCCAGCACCCACCGGGGCCCCCAAGAGACCCAGTACTTC
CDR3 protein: CASTHRGPQETQYF

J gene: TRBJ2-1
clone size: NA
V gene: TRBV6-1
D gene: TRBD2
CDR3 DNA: TGTGCCAGCAGTCCAGCGGGACTCAACAATGAGCAGTTCTTC
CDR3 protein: CASSPAGLNNEQFF

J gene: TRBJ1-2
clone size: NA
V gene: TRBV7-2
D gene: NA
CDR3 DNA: TGTGCCAGCAGCTTGGGTCGGGGGGCCAGCTATGGCTACACCTTC
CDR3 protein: CASSLGRGASYGYTF

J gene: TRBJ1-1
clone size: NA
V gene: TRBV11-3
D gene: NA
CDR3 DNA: TGTACCAGCAGCTTAGAGGCGAACACTGAAGCTTTCTTT
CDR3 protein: CTSSLEANTEAFF

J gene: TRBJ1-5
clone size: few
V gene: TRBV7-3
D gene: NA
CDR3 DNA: TGTGCCAGCAGCCGCGCCCCTCAGCCCCAGCATTTT
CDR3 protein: CASSRAPQPQHF

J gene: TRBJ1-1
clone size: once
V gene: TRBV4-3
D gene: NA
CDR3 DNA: TGCGCCAGCAGCCAAGATCGCGCAGGATTCACTGAAGCTTTCTTT
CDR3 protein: CASSQDRAGFTEAFF

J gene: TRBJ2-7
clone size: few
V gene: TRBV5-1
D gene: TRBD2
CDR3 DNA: TGCGCCAGCAGCTTGGCAGGGACTAGGACTATGGGCGAGCAGTACTTC
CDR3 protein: CASSLAGTRTMGEQYF

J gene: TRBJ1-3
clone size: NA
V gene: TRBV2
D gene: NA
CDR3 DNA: TGTGCCAGCGGATTCGTAAGGGCAGACACCATATATTTT
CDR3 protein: CASGFVRADTIYF

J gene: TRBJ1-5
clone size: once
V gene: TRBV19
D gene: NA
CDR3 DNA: TGTGCCAGTAGTATGATGGGGAGTCAGCCCCAGCATTTT
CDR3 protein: CASSMMGSQPQHF

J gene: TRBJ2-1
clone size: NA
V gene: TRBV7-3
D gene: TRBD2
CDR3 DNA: TGTGCCAGCAGCTGGGTAGCGGGGGCCTCCAATGAGCAGTTCTTC
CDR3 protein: CASSWVAGASNEQFF

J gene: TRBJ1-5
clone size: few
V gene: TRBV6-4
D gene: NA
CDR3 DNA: TGTGCCAGCAGTGCGGTGGTCCAGCCCCAGCATTTT
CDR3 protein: CASSAVVQPQHF

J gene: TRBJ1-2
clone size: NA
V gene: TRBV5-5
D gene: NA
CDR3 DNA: TGTGCCAGCAGCTTCGGGGTAGATGGCTACACCTTC
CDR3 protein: CASSFGVDGYTF

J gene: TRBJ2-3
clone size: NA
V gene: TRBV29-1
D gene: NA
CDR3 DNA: TGCAGCTTGACAGAGGGAACAGATACGCAGTATTTT
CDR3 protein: CSLTEGTDTQYF

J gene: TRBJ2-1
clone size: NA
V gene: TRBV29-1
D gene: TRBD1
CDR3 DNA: TGCAGCGTCTTCCCCCGGGACAGCTACAATGAGCAGTTCTTC
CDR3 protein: CSVFPRDSYNEQFF

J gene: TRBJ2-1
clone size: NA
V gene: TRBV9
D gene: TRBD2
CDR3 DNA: TGTGCCAGCAGTAAGCGGGGGGGCCAAATAAGGAATGAGCAGTTCTTC
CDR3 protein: CASSKRGGQIRNEQFF

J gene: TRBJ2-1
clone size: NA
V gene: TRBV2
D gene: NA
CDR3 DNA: TGTGCCAGCAGCCTTAGCGGCTCCTACAATGAGCAGTTCTTC
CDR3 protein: CASSLSGSYNEQFF

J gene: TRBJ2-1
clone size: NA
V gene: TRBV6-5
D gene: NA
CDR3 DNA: TGTGCCAGCAGTTACTCGAGAAGGGGGTACTTGGGGGAGCAGTTCTTC
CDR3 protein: CASSYSRRGYLGEQFF

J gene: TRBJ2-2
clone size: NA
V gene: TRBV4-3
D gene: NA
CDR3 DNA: TGCGCCAGCAGCCGCAAAGTGACGGGGGCGGCCACCGGGGAGCTGTTTTTT
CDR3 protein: CASSRKVTGAATGELFF

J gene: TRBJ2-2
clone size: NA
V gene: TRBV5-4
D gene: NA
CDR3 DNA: TGTGCCAGCAGCCAGAAGAGCACCGGGGAGCTGTTTTTT
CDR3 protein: CASSQKSTGELFF

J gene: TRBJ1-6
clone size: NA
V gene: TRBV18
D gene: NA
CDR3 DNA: TGTGCCAGCTCACCTGGCGGAGGGGATTCACCCCTCCACTTT
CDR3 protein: CASSPGGGDSPLHF

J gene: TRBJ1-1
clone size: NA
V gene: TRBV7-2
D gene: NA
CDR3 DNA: TGTGCCAGCAGCTCCCACACTCGTTCCATGAACACTGAAGCTTTCTTT
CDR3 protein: CASSSHTRSMNTEAFF

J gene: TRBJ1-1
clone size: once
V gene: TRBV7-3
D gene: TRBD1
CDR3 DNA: TGTGCCAGCAGCTTAGGCGACAGGGGGCGGGAAGCTTTCTTT
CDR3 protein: CASSLGDRGREAFF

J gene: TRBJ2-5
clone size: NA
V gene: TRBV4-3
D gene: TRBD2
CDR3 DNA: TGCGCCAGCAGCTTGAGCGGGGGAGAGACCCAGTACTTC
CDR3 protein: CASSLSGGETQYF

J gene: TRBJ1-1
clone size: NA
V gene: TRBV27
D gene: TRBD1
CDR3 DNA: TGTGCCAGCAGTCGACAGGGGGCGATGGGCACTGAAGCTTTCTTT
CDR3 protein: CASSRQGAMGTEAFF

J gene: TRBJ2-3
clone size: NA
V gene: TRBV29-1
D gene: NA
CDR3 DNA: TGCAGCGTCCCCGAGGGGGGGCCGGGGGATACGCAGTATTTT
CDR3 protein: CSVPEGGPGDTQYF

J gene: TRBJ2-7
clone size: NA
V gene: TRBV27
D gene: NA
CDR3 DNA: TGTGCCAGCGGCCCCTCGGACGGTTCCTACGAGCAGTACTTC
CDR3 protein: CASGPSDGSYEQYF

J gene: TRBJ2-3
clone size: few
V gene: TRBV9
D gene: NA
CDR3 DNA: TGTGCCAGCAGCGTAGGTCACAGACTCACAGATACGCAGTATTTT
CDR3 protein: CASSVGHRLTDTQYF

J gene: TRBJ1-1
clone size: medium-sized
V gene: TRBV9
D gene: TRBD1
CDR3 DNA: TGTGCCAGCAGGGCGGTAACCCACAGGGGCACTGAAGCTTTCTTT
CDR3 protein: CASRAVTHRGTEAFF

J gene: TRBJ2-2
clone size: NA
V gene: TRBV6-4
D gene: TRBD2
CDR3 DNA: TGTGCCAGCAGTGCCCTAGCGGACACCGGGGAGCTGTTTTTT
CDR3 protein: CASSALADTGELFF

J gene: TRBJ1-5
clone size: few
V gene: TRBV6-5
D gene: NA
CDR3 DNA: TGTGCCAGCAGCACCGATCGGGGAAATCAGCCCCAGCATTTT
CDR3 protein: CASSTDRGNQPQHF

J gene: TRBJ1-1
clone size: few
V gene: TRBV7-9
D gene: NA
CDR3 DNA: TGTGCCAGCAGCCCGCGTATCTCTCGACCTGAAGCTTTCTTT
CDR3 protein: CASSPRISRPEAFF

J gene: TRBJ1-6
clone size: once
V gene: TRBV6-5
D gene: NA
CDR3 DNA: TGTGCCAGCAGTTACTCGACACAGGGTGGGGATTCACCCCTCCACTTT
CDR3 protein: CASSYSTQGGDSPLHF

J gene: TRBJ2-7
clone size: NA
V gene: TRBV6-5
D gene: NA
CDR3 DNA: TGTGCCAGCAGTTCGTCCCGGGGTCAACTTTACGAGCAGTACTTC
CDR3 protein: CASSSSRGQLYEQYF

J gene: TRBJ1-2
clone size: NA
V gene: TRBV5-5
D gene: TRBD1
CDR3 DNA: TGTGCCAGCAGCTTAGGACAGGGGAACTATGGCTACACCTTC
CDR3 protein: CASSLGQGNYGYTF

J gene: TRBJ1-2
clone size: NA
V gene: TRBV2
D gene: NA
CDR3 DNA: TGTGCCAGCAGTGAAGTTCGACTTGATGGATATGGCTACACCTTC
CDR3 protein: CASSEVRLDGYGYTF

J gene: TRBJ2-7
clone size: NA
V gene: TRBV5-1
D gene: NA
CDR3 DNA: TGCGCCAGCAGCCTAGGACAAGTCCTCTCCTACGAGCAGTACTTC
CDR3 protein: CASSLGQVLSYEQYF

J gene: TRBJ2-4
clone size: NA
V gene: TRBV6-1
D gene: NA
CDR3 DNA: TGTGCCAGCCAGGAGAAAAACATTCAGTACTTC
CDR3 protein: CASQEKNIQYF

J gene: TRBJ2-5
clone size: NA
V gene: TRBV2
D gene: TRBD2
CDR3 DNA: TGTGCCAGCAGTGGGACTAGCGGGGGACTCCAAGAGACCCAGTACTTC
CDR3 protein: CASSGTSGGLQETQYF

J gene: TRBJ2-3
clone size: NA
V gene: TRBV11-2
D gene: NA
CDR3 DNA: TGTGCCAGCAGCTTTGTGGATTCGCAGTATTTT
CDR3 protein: CASSFVDSQYF

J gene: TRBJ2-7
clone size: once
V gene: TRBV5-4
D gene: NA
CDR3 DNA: TGTGCCAGCAGCTTCCATGGGTACCCGACAACCTACGAGCAGTACTTC
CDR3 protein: CASSFHGYPTTYEQYF

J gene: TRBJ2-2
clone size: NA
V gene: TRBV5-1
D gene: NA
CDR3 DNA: TGCGCCAGCAGCTTGACCAGGGGGAACACCGGGGAGCTGTTTTTT
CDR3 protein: CASSLTRGNTGELFF